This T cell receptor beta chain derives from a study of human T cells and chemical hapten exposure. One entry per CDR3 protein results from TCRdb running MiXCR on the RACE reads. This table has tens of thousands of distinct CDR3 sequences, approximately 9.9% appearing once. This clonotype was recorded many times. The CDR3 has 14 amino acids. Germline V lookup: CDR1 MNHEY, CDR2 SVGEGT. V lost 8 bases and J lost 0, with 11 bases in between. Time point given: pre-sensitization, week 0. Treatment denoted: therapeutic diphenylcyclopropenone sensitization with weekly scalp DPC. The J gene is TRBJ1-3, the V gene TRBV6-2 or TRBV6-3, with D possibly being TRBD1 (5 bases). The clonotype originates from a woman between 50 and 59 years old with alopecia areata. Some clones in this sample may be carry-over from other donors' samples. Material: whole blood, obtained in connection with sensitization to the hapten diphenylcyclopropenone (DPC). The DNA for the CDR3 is TGTGCCAGCCGGGCGGACAACTCTGGAAACACCATATATTTT. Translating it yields CASRADNSGNTIYF.